The clone carrying this T cell receptor (beta chain) was recorded only once. The authors' processing: Estimated nucleated cell counts came from reference gene primer amplification. Produced via immunoSEQ multiplex PCR; TCRdb's table is partial and in-frame only. The DNA gave D and trimming, while V, J and clone size come from that table. The data hold around 140,000 clones, with about 92% observed a single time. This CDR3 contains 16 residues. Germline lookup yields CDR1 SGDLS and CDR2 YYNGEE. V lost 3 bases and J lost 0, with 10 bases in between. The data stem from a study of blood T cell repertoires in COVID-19.

Specimen: peripheral blood. This receptor was obtained from a human donor in a cohort sampled during active COVID-19. The V gene is TRBV9, the J gene TRBJ2-6; D is perhaps TRBD1 (5 bases). The DNA for the CDR3 is TGTGCCAGCAGCGCCCGACAGAACTCTGGGGCCAACGTCCTGACTTTC. Its translation: CASSARQNSGANVLTF. The full variable domain, its missing parts supplied by reference TRBV9 and TRBJ2-6, is DSGVTQTPKHLITATGQRVTLRCSPRSGDLSVYWYQQSLDQGLQFLIQYYNGEERAKGNILERFSAQQFPDLHSELNLSSLELGDSALYFCASSARQNSGANVLTFGAGSRLTVL.